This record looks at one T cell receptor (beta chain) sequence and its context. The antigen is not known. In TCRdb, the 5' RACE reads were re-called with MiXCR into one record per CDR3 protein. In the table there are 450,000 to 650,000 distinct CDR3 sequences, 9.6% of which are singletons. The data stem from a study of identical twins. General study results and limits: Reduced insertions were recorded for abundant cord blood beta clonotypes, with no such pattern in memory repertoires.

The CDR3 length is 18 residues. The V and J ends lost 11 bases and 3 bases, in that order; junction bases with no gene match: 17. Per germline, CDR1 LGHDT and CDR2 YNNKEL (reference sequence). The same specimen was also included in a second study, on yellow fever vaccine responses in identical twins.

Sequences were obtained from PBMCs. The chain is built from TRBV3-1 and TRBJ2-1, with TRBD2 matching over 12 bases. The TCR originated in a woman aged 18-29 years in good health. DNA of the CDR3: TGTGCCTCCTGCCAACTAGCGGGAGGATTTTGGATCTACAATGAGCAGTTCTTC. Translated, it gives CASCQLAGGFWIYNEQFF.